Below are 18 T cell receptor beta chains sequenced from a single sample in a study of Graves' ophthalmopathy and Graves' hyperthyroidism. Amplification of the TCR beta CDR3 regions used RNA transcripts (as template). The library came from an HTBI-primed first-round RT-PCR and a second-round multiplex PCR. TCRdb re-called the multiplex PCR reads with MiXCR, one entry per CDR3 protein. The data contain 500,000 to 800,000 distinct CDR3 sequences, roughly 41% of them singletons. The sequencing sample was made of peripheral blood. The origin of the receptors is an adult man with Graves' ophthalmopathy.

Notes on this clonotype: An end of the junction does not agree with germline; a read error may underlie this. The V gene is TRBV11-3, the J gene TRBJ2-7; 11 nucleotides agree with TRBD2. Germline values: CDR1 SGHNT, CDR2 YENEEA. The CDR3 sequence is 13 residues long. In DNA, the CDR3 is TGTGCCAGCAGAGTAGGACTAGCGGGCGAGCTGTACTTC. Encoded protein: CASRVGLAGELYF.

This chain connects TRBV29-1 to TRBJ1-4, with D perhaps matching TRBD1 (5 bases). CDR1 is SQVTM and CDR2 is ANQGSEA in the germline V gene. This CDR3 is built from 12 residues. Trimming left V 5 bases short and J 5 bases short, with 9 bases between. The CDR3 DNA is TGCAGCGTTAGGGGCCTCAATGAAAAACTGTTTTTT. Its protein is CSVRGLNEKLFF.

This clonotype appeared a few times. This chain joins TRBV4-1 and TRBJ2-7; 9 nucleotides line up with TRBD1. The V segment lost 5 bases and the J segment 2 bases; nucleotides outside the gene matches: 4. Per the germline V gene, CDR1 is MGHRA and CDR2 is YSYEKL. This CDR3 has 14 amino acids. CDR3 protein: CASSTWDRAYEQYF. The CDR3, as DNA: TGCGCCAGCAGCACCTGGGACAGGGCCTACGAGCAGTACTTC.

This chain joins TRBV7-2 and TRBJ2-5, with TRBD1 identical over 9 bases. This CDR3 contains 16 residues. The J segment lost 4 bases and the V segment lost 9 bases, leaving 15 bases of the junction unmatched. CDR1 and CDR2 from the germline V gene are SGHTA and FQGNSA. CDR3 in amino acids: CASSDRGNSGAETQYF. The CDR3 DNA reads as TGTGCCAGTAGCGACAGGGGGAACTCTGGGGCAGAGACCCAGTACTTC.

The chain joins TRBV12-3 or TRBV12-4 to TRBJ1-4; D is possibly TRBD1 (6 bases). Trimming took off 4 bases at V and 4 bases at J, with 16 bases between the two ends. The CDR3 extends over 16 amino acids. The CDR3 spells CASSSGTPTGNEKLFF. CDR3 in DNA: TGTGCCAGCAGTTCCGGGACACCGACGGGTAATGAAAAACTGTTTTTT.

This clonotype was detected ten times or more. A junction boundary mismatches the germline segment, possibly from a read error. V and J are TRBV9 and TRBJ1-1; D ambiguous. The CDR3 sequence is 13 residues long. Germline CDR1 and CDR2: SGDLS and YYNGEE. The CDR3 region is CASSTTVKTEAFF. The CDR3 coding sequence is TGTGCCAGCAGCACGACGGTGAAAACTGAAGCTTTCTTT.

The chain links TRBV12-3 or TRBV12-4 to TRBJ2-3; tentative D call: TRBD2 (6 bases). The CDR3 spans 14 residues. Trimming took off 5 bases at V and 2 bases at J, with 11 bases between the two ends. The CDR3 is CASSEGGDTDTQYF. The DNA of the CDR3 is TGTGCCAGCAGTGAAGGCGGGGACACAGATACGCAGTATTTT.

This CDR3 is CASSPRTGRNYEQYF. The CDR3 DNA reads as TGTGCCAGCAGCCCCCGGACAGGGCGAAACTATGAGCAGTACTTC. V usage is TRBV25-1 and J usage is TRBJ2-7; 8 positions agree with TRBD1. J gave up 7 bases and V 6 bases, and 14 bases lay outside the gene matches. The CDR3 contains 15 residues. The germline gives CDR1 MGHDK, CDR2 SYGVNS.

This clonotype has ten or more counts. This chain joins TRBV12-3 or TRBV12-4 and TRBJ1-5, with unresolved D. V was trimmed by 2 bases and J by 7 bases, leaving 9 bases between them. The CDR3 runs to 13 residues. Here the CDR3 DNA reads TGTGCCAGCAGTTTACGGGGAGCCCAGCCCCAGCATTTT. Translated: CASSLRGAQPQHF.

V usage is TRBV14 and J usage is TRBJ1-2, with 8 bases matching TRBD1. V gave up 6 bases and J gave up 4 bases; unmatched junction bases: 10. There are 15 residues in the CDR3. Germline CDR1 and CDR2: SGHDN and FVKESK. CDR3 protein: CASRPGGGGIYGYTF. The CDR3 nucleotides read TGTGCCAGCAGACCAGGGGGCGGAGGGATCTATGGCTACACCTTC.

This clonotype was picked up many times. The CDR3 nucleotides are TGCAGCGTTGAAGGGGGGGACAGGGAGCGGTATGGCTACACCTTC. Translation gives CSVEGGDRERYGYTF. The gene calls are TRBV29-1 and TRBJ1-2, with 9 nucleotides matching TRBD1. The junction had 8 bases not matched to a gene; V was cut back by 1 base and J by 5 bases. Per the germline V gene, CDR1 is SQVTM and CDR2 is ANQGSEA. CDR3 size: 15 residues.

The chain carries TRBV2 and TRBJ1-4; 8 nucleotides line up with TRBD1. CDR1 is SNHLY and CDR2 is FYNNEI in the germline V gene. Trimming cost V 4 bases and J 7 bases; bases outside gene matches: 8. CDR3 length equals 15 residues. CDR3 in amino acids: CASSGAGGVGEKLFF. The CDR3 DNA is TGTGCCAGCAGTGGTGCAGGGGGCGTGGGTGAAAAACTGTTTTTT.

Worth noting for this clonotype: This likely comes from a read error, as the CDR3 has no conserved phenylalanine or tryptophan at its end. Because the CDR3's place on the DNA is in doubt, the DNA is left out and the CDR3 is given as listed by TCRdb. V and J are TRBV2 and TRBJ1-2; the table names TRBD1, a call not compared with the DNA. The V gene's germline CDR1 is SNHLY and CDR2 FYNNEI. 11 amino acids form the CDR3, both terminal residues included. The CDR3 sequence: CASSVRGGNSY.

V usage is TRBV12-5 and J usage is TRBJ1-2; D is undetermined. From germline, CDR1 is LGHNT and CDR2 FRNRAP. V gave up 2 bases and J gave up 4 bases, with 14 bases separating them. The CDR3 is made up of 15 amino acids. The CDR3 is CASGLSRLELYGYTF. The CDR3 nucleotides read TGTGCTAGTGGTTTGTCCCGTCTGGAGCTCTATGGCTACACCTTC.

The J gene is TRBJ1-5, the V gene TRBV2, with unresolved D. V shed 7 bases and J shed 2 bases, with 15 bases lying between them. Per germline, CDR1 SNHLY and CDR2 FYNNEI. The CDR3 contains 15 residues. The CDR3 spells CASTPLGQGNQPQHF. DNA for the CDR3: TGTGCCAGCACTCCACTAGGTCAGGGCAATCAGCCCCAGCATTTT.

With regard to this clonotype: A much larger clone sits a single nucleotide away, making a read error possible. The V and J genes are TRBV25-1 and TRBJ2-5, with 7 bases identical to TRBD2. V was pared by 5 bases and J by 9 bases, with 6 bases of the junction left unmatched. There are 12 residues in the CDR3. Germline V gives CDR1 MGHDK, CDR2 SYGVNS. As DNA, the CDR3 is TGTGCCAGCAGTCCTGAGGGAGGGGCCCAGTACTTC. Translated, it gives CASSPEGGAQYF.

To note about this clonotype: This may come from a read error, since a much larger clone is one base off. The genes are TRBV19 and TRBJ1-2; D is undetermined. The length of the CDR3 is 13 residues. V gave up 5 bases and J gave up 3 bases, with 10 bases separating them. Per germline, CDR1 LNHDA and CDR2 SQIVND (reference sequence). The CDR3 DNA follows: TGTGCCAGTAGTGGGTCAGTCCACTATGGCTACACCTTC. It yields the protein CASSGSVHYGYTF.

This clonotype showed up many times. The chain employs TRBV20-1 and TRBJ2-7, with D uncertain. The CDR3 spans 15 residues. Germline V CDR1 and CDR2: DFQATT, SNEGSKA (reference sequence). Trimming cost V 0 bases and J 3 bases, with 15 bases left between them. CDR3 nucleotides: TGCAGTGCTAGAGATACGACAAGATCGGTCTACGAGCAGTACTTC. This gives the protein CSARDTTRSVYEQYF.